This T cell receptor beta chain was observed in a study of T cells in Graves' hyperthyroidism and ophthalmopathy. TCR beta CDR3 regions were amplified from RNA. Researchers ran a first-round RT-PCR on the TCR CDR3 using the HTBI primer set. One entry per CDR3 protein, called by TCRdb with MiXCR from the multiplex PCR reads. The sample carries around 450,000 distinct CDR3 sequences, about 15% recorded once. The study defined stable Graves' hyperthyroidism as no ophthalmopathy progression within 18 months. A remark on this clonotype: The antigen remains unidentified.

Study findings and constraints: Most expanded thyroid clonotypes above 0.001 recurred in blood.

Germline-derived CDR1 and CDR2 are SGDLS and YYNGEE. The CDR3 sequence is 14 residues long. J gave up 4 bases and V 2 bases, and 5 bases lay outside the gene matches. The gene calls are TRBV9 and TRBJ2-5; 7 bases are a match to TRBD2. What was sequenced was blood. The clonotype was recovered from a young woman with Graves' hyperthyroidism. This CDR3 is CASSVGEGRETQYF. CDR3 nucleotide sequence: TGTGCCAGCAGCGTTGGGGAGGGGCGAGAGACCCAGTACTTC.